The 23 T cell receptor beta chains below all came from one sample that was sequenced in a study of T cell repertoires in cytomegalovirus infection. TCRdb re-called the reads with MiXCR, one entry per CDR3 protein. This sample has 500,000 or so distinct CDR3 sequences, with 16% found just once. Sequenced input: CD8+ T cells from PBMCs. The receptor source for this set is a human donor in good health (CMV status not recorded). Some clones in this sample may be carry-over from other donors' samples.

At least ten counts were recorded for this clonotype. The chain recombines TRBV12-5 with TRBJ2-1; D is ambiguous. Germline assignment: CDR1 LGHNT and CDR2 FRNRAP. The CDR3 has 22 amino acids. Trimming removed 2 bases at V and 0 bases at J, with 29 bases between. CDR3 sequence: CASGLIPPFRNALLPSYNEQFF. The CDR3, as DNA: TGTGCTAGTGGTTTGATTCCACCCTTCAGAAACGCCCTCTTACCCTCCTACAATGAGCAGTTCTTC.

This clonotype appeared a few times. The chain links TRBV5-4 to TRBJ1-1; D unclear. The CDR3 is 16 residues long. The germline gives CDR1 SGHNT, CDR2 YYREEE (reference sequence). The V and J ends lost 4 bases and 0 bases respectively, with 16 bases between them. CDR3 amino acids: CASSLWGDLMNTEAFF. CDR3 DNA: TGTGCCAGCAGCCTATGGGGTGACTTGATGAACACTGAAGCTTTCTTT.

The chain couples TRBV14 to TRBJ1-2; D perhaps matches TRBD1 (6 bases). The germline V gene encodes CDR1 SGHDN and CDR2 FVKESK. V was cut by 3 bases and J by 0 bases, with 20 bases left in between. This CDR3 contains 18 residues. Written as DNA, the CDR3 is TGTGCCAGCAGCCAGGGCCCCACAGGGAGAGGGGCTAACTATGGCTACACCTTC. Translated: CASSQGPTGRGANYGYTF.

As for this clonotype: This may be a read error, as it is one base from a much larger clone. The CDR3 bases are TGTGCCAACAGGGCCGGGCCCGGGAACAGCAATGAGCAGTTCTTC. Protein product: CANRAGPGNSNEQFF. J is TRBJ2-1 and V is TRBV6-5; a possible D gene is TRBD1 (6 bases). V was shortened by 10 bases and J by 6 bases, with 22 bases between the two germline ends. CDR3 length equals 15 residues. CDR1 is MNHEY, CDR2 SVGAGI, per germline.

This clonotype was observed at least ten times. The V and J genes are TRBV10-3 and TRBJ2-7; tentative D call: TRBD1 (5 bases). Looked up from germline, CDR1 is ENHRY and CDR2 is SYGVKD. V was trimmed by 9 bases and J by 0 bases, leaving 9 bases between them. The CDR3 loop spans 12 amino acids. CDR3 nucleotides: TGTGCCATACGACAGCGCTCCTACGAGCAGTACTTC. Protein product: CAIRQRSYEQYF.

The chain has TRBV5-1 and TRBJ2-3; TRBD2 might be the D (6 bases). CDR3 length: 14 amino acids. Trimming cost V 4 bases and J 0 bases, with 9 bases left between them. Per the germline V gene, CDR1 is SGHRS and CDR2 is YFSETQ. The CDR3 loop reads CASSESGSTDTQYF. The DNA for the CDR3 is TGCGCCAGCAGCGAGAGCGGGAGCACAGATACGCAGTATTTT.

This clonotype occurred many times. This chain joins TRBV4-1 and TRBJ2-1; maybe TRBD1 (5 bases). CDR3 size: 16 residues. V shed 3 bases and J shed 0 bases, with 12 bases lying between them. Looked up from germline, CDR1 is MGHRA and CDR2 is YSYEKL. The CDR3: CASSHAGRSSYNEQFF. The CDR3 DNA follows: TGCGCCAGCAGCCATGCAGGGCGAAGCTCCTACAATGAGCAGTTCTTC.

The chain's CDR3 is CASSDRASGRGDEQFF. The DNA of the CDR3 is TGTGCCAGCAGTGACAGAGCTAGCGGGAGAGGGGATGAGCAGTTCTTC. The gene calls are TRBV6-4 and TRBJ2-1; TRBD2 matches 10 bases. The CDR3 spans 16 residues. After removal of 2 bases from V and 8 bases from J, the junction contained 9 bases not matched to a gene. Germline V gene lookup returns CDR1 MRHNA and CDR2 SNTAGT.

CDR3 coding DNA: TGTGCCAGCAGCCCCCTGGGGAATTCACCCCTCCACTTT. Translating it yields CASSPLGNSPLHF. This chain uses TRBV9 with TRBJ1-6; D not resolved. The V and J ends lost 4 bases and 7 bases respectively, with 9 bases between them. Germline V lookup: CDR1 SGDLS, CDR2 YYNGEE. CDR3 size: 13 residues.

The sample holds many counts of this clonotype. V gene TRBV14 combines with J gene TRBJ1-2; D remains unclear. Germline V gene sequence: CDR1 SGHDN, CDR2 FVKESK. The CDR3 runs to 14 residues. V was shortened by 4 bases and J by 4 bases, with 13 bases between the two germline ends. The CDR3 DNA follows: TGTGCCAGCAGCCCCTATGGGGTTGTCTATGGCTACACCTTC. It translates to CASSPYGVVYGYTF.

The table lists this clonotype with many counts. CDR3 amino acids: CSAWTSGSYEQFF. For the CDR3, the DNA is TGCAGCGCTTGGACTAGCGGGAGTTATGAGCAGTTCTTC. This chain links TRBV29-1 with TRBJ2-1, with 13 bases that match TRBD2. J was trimmed by 8 bases and V by 7 bases; bases with no gene match: 5. Germline V gene sequence: CDR1 SQVTM, CDR2 ANQGSEA. CDR3 size: 13 residues.

Concerning this clonotype itself: This sequence may be a read error, since a much larger clone differs from it by one base. The chain carries TRBV7-9 and TRBJ2-1; 7 bases map to TRBD2. The CDR3 is 16 amino acids. Germline CDR1 is SEHNR and CDR2 is FQNEAQ (reference sequence). V was clipped by 7 bases and J by 2 bases; unmatched bases: 11. The CDR3 region has the DNA TGTGCCAGCACCAAAGCCAGGACTAGAGCCTACAATGAGCAGTTCTTC. The encoded protein is CASTKARTRAYNEQFF.

This chain uses TRBV27 with TRBJ2-7; 7 bases match TRBD1. CDR1 is MNHEY, CDR2 SMNVEV, per germline (reference sequence). Trimming took 6 bases from V and 1 from J; bases not matched to a gene: 6. The CDR3 is 14 amino acids. Here the CDR3 DNA reads TGTGCCAGCAGGGGGACAGCGCAATCCTACGAGCAGTACTTC. Its protein product is CASRGTAQSYEQYF.

This rearrangement joins TRBV27 to TRBJ1-5; D is unresolved. V was shortened by 5 bases and J by 0 bases, with 11 bases between the two germline ends. The CDR3 extends over 15 amino acids. Germline-derived CDR1 and CDR2 are MNHEY and SMNVEV (reference sequence). The CDR3, as DNA: TGTGCCAGCAGTATTCGGATCGGTAGCAATCAGCCCCAGCATTTT. It yields the protein CASSIRIGSNQPQHF.

The table lists this clonotype with many counts. The chain has TRBV29-1 and TRBJ1-1; the D gene is possibly TRBD1 (6 bases). Germline V gives CDR1 SQVTM, CDR2 ANQGSEA. This CDR3 has 16 amino acids. V lost 1 base and J 3 bases, leaving 18 bases between the germline ends. CDR3 sequence: CSVEGVKGGYDTEAFF. CDR3 bases: TGCAGCGTTGAAGGAGTCAAAGGGGGTTATGACACTGAAGCTTTCTTT.

This sequence joins TRBV29-1 and TRBJ1-1; D gene uncertain. V lost 0 bases to trimming and J lost 7 bases, with 15 bases between them. Germline V gives CDR1 SQVTM, CDR2 ANQGSEA. The CDR3 extends over 14 amino acids. In nucleotides, the CDR3 is TGCAGCGTTGAAGATTCGGCTGGGTTGAATGAAGCTTTCTTT. As protein: CSVEDSAGLNEAFF.

The sample holds a few counts of this clonotype. The chain links TRBV27 to TRBJ2-2; D not certain. Germline loops: CDR1 MNHEY, CDR2 SMNVEV (reference sequence). Trimming pared 7 bases from V and 2 bases from J, leaving 14 bases between. This CDR3 comprises 15 residues. The CDR3 here is CASKNWQDNTGELFF. For the CDR3, the DNA is TGTGCCAGCAAGAATTGGCAAGACAACACCGGGGAGCTGTTTTTT.

This clonotype has only one observation. The chain uses TRBV5-6 and TRBJ2-2; 9 bases map to TRBD1. CDR1 SGHDT and CDR2 YYEEEE come from the germline V gene. The V gene end was trimmed by 9 bases and the J gene end by 3 bases; junction bases not matched to a gene: 12. The CDR3 sequence is 16 residues long. CDR3 nucleotides: TGTGCCACCAAAACCTGGGACAGGGCGGACACCGGGGAGCTGTTTTTT. Translation gives CATKTWDRADTGELFF.

J is TRBJ1-2 and V is TRBV12-5, with D unresolved. V was shortened by 5 bases and J by 6 bases, with 16 bases between the two germline ends. CDR1 is LGHNT, CDR2 FRNRAP, per germline. CDR3 length equals 14 residues. This CDR3 reads CASGLVPAVHGYTF. The DNA for the CDR3 is TGTGCTAGTGGTCTCGTACCGGCAGTGCATGGCTACACCTTC.

This clonotype showed up many times. This sequence may be a read error, since a much larger clone differs from it by one base. The CDR3 nucleotides read TGTGCCAGCAGCTTAGGGAATAGCGGCACAGATACGCAGTATTTT. Translated, it gives CASSLGNSGTDTQYF. The chain joins TRBV7-9 to TRBJ2-3; tentative D call: TRBD2 (5 bases). V lost 1 base and J 1 base, leaving 9 bases between the germline ends. The CDR3 spans 15 residues. Per germline, CDR1 SEHNR and CDR2 FQNEAQ (reference sequence).

This clonotype occurred a few times. This chain connects TRBV9 to TRBJ2-1; no clear D. Trimming removed 0 bases from V and 0 bases from J, with 10 bases in between. Germline loops: CDR1 SGDLS, CDR2 YYNGEE. The CDR3 loop spans 16 amino acids. The CDR3 nucleotides are TGTGCCAGCAGCGTAGGAGGCGGCCACTCCTACAATGAGCAGTTCTTC. Translated: CASSVGGGHSYNEQFF.

The V gene is TRBV6-1, the J gene TRBJ2-5; TRBD2 aligns across 7 bases. V lost 5 bases, J lost 0 bases, and 3 bases stayed unmatched. There are 14 residues in the CDR3. In germline, CDR1 is MNHNS, CDR2 SASEGT. The CDR3 loop is CASSPGGYQETQYF. The CDR3 DNA sequence: TGTGCCAGCAGTCCCGGGGGGTACCAAGAGACCCAGTACTTC.

The V call is TRBV30, the J call TRBJ1-2; 9 bases match TRBD1. Germline CDR1 reads GTSNPN; CDR2 reads SVGIG (reference sequence). This CDR3 is 14 amino acids long. The J segment lost 2 bases and the V segment lost 0 bases, leaving 1 base of the junction unmatched. DNA of the CDR3: TGTGCCTGGAGTGTACAGGGGGCGAACTATGGCTACACCTTC. Amino acid sequence: CAWSVQGANYGYTF. The entire variable domain, with the rest obtained from reference TRBV30 and TRBJ1-2, is as follows: SQTIHQWPATLVQPVGSPLSLECTVEGTSNPNLYWYRQAAGRGLQLLFYSVGIGQISSEVPQNLSASRPQDRQFILSSKKLLLSDSGFYLCAWSVQGANYGYTFGSGTRLTVV.